The 20 T cell receptor beta chains in this list originate from one sample, sequenced in a study of pediatric ulcerative colitis. Using immunoSEQ multiplex PCR, the repertoire was profiled, and TCRdb retains in-frame clones only, with some absent. The sample lists 40,000 to 60,000 clones, under 80% occurring once. Rectal tissue came from one to two pinch biopsies taken at colonoscopy. Sequencing was performed on gut tissue. The receptors come from a girl aged 5 to 17 with moderate ulcerative colitis.

This clone was seen a few times. The V gene is TRBV5-1, the J gene TRBJ2-1; 9 nucleotides agree with TRBD1. V lost 4 bases and J lost 5; bases outside the gene matches: 7. The CDR3 has 15 amino acids. The germline CDR1 and CDR2 sequences are SGHRS and YFSETQ. CDR3 loop: CASSPGTGFDNEQFF. The CDR3, as DNA: TGCGCCAGCAGCCCCGGGACAGGGTTCGACAATGAGCAGTTCTTC.

The chain combines TRBV6-1 with TRBJ2-1; 14 nucleotides agree with TRBD2. CDR1 MNHNS and CDR2 SASEGT come from the germline V gene. There are 15 residues in the CDR3. With V trimmed by 2 bases and J by 14 bases, 8 bases remained unmatched. CDR3 loop: CASSETGTSGSFEFF. CDR3 bases: TGTGCCAGCAGTGAAACCGGGACTAGCGGGAGTTTTGAGTTCTTC.

The chain links TRBV5-1 to TRBJ1-4, with D maybe TRBD1 (6 bases). V was trimmed by 4 bases and J by 3 bases, leaving 13 bases between them. This CDR3 is built from 15 residues. Germline values: CDR1 SGHRS, CDR2 YFSETQ. The CDR3 DNA sequence: TGCGCCAGCAGCCCGGGACATCCGTCTAATGAAAAACTGTTTTTT. This codes for CASSPGHPSNEKLFF. The full variable domain, completed using reference TRBV5-1 and TRBJ1-4, is KAGVTQTPRYLIKTRGQQVTLSCSPISGHRSVSWYQQTPGQGLQFLFEYFSETQRNKGNFPGRFSGRQFSNSRSEMNVSTLELGDSALYLCASSPGHPSNEKLFFGSGTQLSVL.

The V and J genes are TRBV2 and TRBJ1-6; D is possibly TRBD1 (5 bases). The V gene's germline CDR1 is SNHLY and CDR2 FYNNEI. This CDR3 has 18 residues. With 0 bases removed from V and 6 bases from J, the gap between germline ends came to 18 bases. The CDR3 spells CASSEAGTEQFSNSPLHF. CDR3 DNA: TGTGCCAGCAGTGAAGCTGGGACCGAACAATTCTCTAATTCACCCCTCCACTTT.

The genes are TRBV6-6 and TRBJ1-4; D not certain. There are 16 residues in the CDR3. The V gene's germline CDR1 is MNHNY and CDR2 SVGAGI (reference sequence). Trimming removed 2 bases from V and 7 bases from J, with 17 bases in between. CDR3 nucleotides: TGTGCCAGCAGTTACACTCCCGATATGGCCAGTGAAAAACTGTTTTTT. The encoded protein is CASSYTPDMASEKLFF.

A remark on this clone: Germline is not matched at one junction end, which may reflect a read error. This rearrangement joins TRBV7-9 to TRBJ2-7, with D maybe TRBD1 (5 bases). Germline assignment: CDR1 SEHNR and CDR2 FQNEAQ (reference sequence). The CDR3 has 14 amino acids. CDR3 DNA sequence: TGTGTCAGCAGATCCGGACATAAGTTCGACGAGCAGTACTTC. Translation: CVSRSGHKFDEQYF.

The chain combines TRBV6-5 with TRBJ1-2; the match to TRBD1 covers 8 bases. The CDR3 has 12 amino acids. Germline values: CDR1 MNHEY, CDR2 SVGAGI. Trimming removed 7 bases from V and 7 bases from J; junction bases left unmatched: 5. CDR3 amino acids: CASISDRGGYTF. CDR3 nucleotide sequence: TGTGCCAGCATCTCCGACAGGGGTGGCTACACCTTC.

This clone was seen only once. The rearrangement joins TRBV2 to TRBJ1-4; perhaps TRBD1 as D (5 bases). V lost 6 bases, J lost 0 bases, and 20 bases lay in between. Looked up from germline, CDR1 is SNHLY and CDR2 is FYNNEI. The CDR3 is 18 amino acids. CDR3 bases: TGTGCCAGCAGAGGAGATCGTGACAGCCTAGCAACTAATGAAAAACTGTTTTTT. This codes for CASRGDRDSLATNEKLFF.

The chain couples TRBV7-8 to TRBJ2-1, with no clear D. The CDR3 totals 12 residues. The germline V gene has CDR1 SGHVS and CDR2 FQNEAQ. Trimming removed 8 bases from V and 7 bases from J, with 12 bases in between. The CDR3 sequence is CASGRFGNEQFF. The CDR3 coding sequence is TGTGCCAGCGGTCGGTTCGGGAATGAGCAGTTCTTC.

The V gene is TRBV5-1, the J gene TRBJ1-1, with 9 bases aligning to TRBD1. In germline, CDR1 is SGHRS, CDR2 YFSETQ. The V gene end was trimmed by 3 bases and the J gene end by 3 bases; junction bases not matched to a gene: 3. The CDR3 extends over 14 amino acids. CDR3 amino acids: CASSWDRADTEAFF. The CDR3 nucleotides read TGCGCCAGCAGCTGGGACAGGGCTGACACTGAAGCTTTCTTT. The full variable domain, completed using reference TRBV5-1 and TRBJ1-1, is KAGVTQTPRYLIKTRGQQVTLSCSPISGHRSVSWYQQTPGQGLQFLFEYFSETQRNKGNFPGRFSGRQFSNSRSEMNVSTLELGDSALYLCASSWDRADTEAFFGQGTRLTVV.

This clone was counted a few times. The same CDR3 arises from other DNA sequences in this sample as well. For the CDR3, the DNA is TGTGCTAGTGGTTTCTCCGGGTACGAGCAGTACTTC. Protein product: CASGFSGYEQYF. The gene calls are TRBV12-5 and TRBJ2-7; D gene ambiguous. The germline gives CDR1 LGHNT, CDR2 FRNRAP. The CDR3 has 12 amino acids. The V end lost 3 bases, the J end lost 4 bases, and 7 bases lay between the germline ends.

This clone was recorded a few times. CDR3 nucleotides: TGCGCCAGCAGCTTGGTCGGGCCTGTCGACACTGAAGCTTTCTTT. This encodes CASSLVGPVDTEAFF. The V gene is TRBV5-1, the J gene TRBJ1-1; D not resolved. CDR3 size: 15 residues. V shed 0 bases and J shed 3 bases, with 12 bases lying between them. Per germline, CDR1 SGHRS and CDR2 YFSETQ.

The CDR3: CATSRGRVREAYEQYF. CDR3 coding DNA: TGTGCCACCAGCAGAGGTAGGGTAAGGGAAGCCTACGAGCAGTACTTC. The chain has TRBV15 and TRBJ2-7; D gene ambiguous. Looked up from germline, CDR1 is LNHNV and CDR2 is YYDKDF (reference sequence). The V and J ends lost 1 base and 2 bases respectively, with 15 bases between them. The CDR3 is made up of 16 amino acids. The full variable domain, rest sourced from reference TRBV15 and TRBJ2-7, is DAMVIQNPRYQVTQFGKPVTLSCSQTLNHNVMYWYQQKSSQAPKLLFHYYDKDFNNEADTPDNFQSRRPNTSFCFLDIRSPGLGDTAMYLCATSRGRVREAYEQYFGPGTRLTVT.

This chain joins TRBV11-2 and TRBJ2-1; D is uncertain. The CDR3 has 14 residues. The V end lost 5 bases, the J end lost 0 bases, and 8 bases lay between the germline ends. Germline V lookup: CDR1 SGHAT, CDR2 FQNNGV. CDR3 bases: TGTGCCAGCAGCCGCCTCAGCTCCTACAATGAGCAGTTCTTC. Its protein is CASSRLSSYNEQFF.

This CDR3 reads CASSLMDSNTDTQYF. The CDR3 bases are TGTGCCAGCAGCTTAATGGACTCAAATACAGATACGCAGTATTTT. The chain uses TRBV7-6 and TRBJ2-3; the D gene is possibly TRBD2 (5 bases). Germline values: CDR1 SGHVS, CDR2 FNYEAQ. The CDR3 totals 15 residues. Trimming took off 2 bases at V and 3 bases at J, with 12 bases between the two ends. Together with reference TRBV7-6 and TRBJ2-3, the CDR3 gives the full variable domain: GAGVSQSPRYKVTKRGQDVALRCDPISGHVSLYWYRQALGQGPEFLTYFNYEAQQDKSGLPNDRFSAERPEGSISTLTIQRTEQRDSAMYRCASSLMDSNTDTQYFGPGTRLTVL.

The V gene is TRBV7-9, the J gene TRBJ2-7, with D possibly TRBD1 on 5 matching bases. The CDR3 loop spans 16 amino acids. The V gene's germline CDR1 is SEHNR and CDR2 FQNEAQ (reference sequence). V was pared by 4 bases and J by 3 bases, with 19 bases between. Written as DNA, the CDR3 is TGTGCCAGCAGCTCACCCCCCCAGGGCAAATACTACGAGCAGTACTTC. This translates into CASSSPPQGKYYEQYF.

The chain couples TRBV7-3 to TRBJ2-1, with TRBD2 identical over 7 bases. The CDR3 has 16 residues. J was trimmed by 2 bases and V by 3 bases; bases with no gene match: 7. CDR1 and CDR2 from the germline V gene are SGHTA and FQGTGA. In DNA, the CDR3 is TGTGCCAGCAGCTTGAGCGGGGCCATTGCCTACAATGAGCAGTTCTTC. Translation gives CASSLSGAIAYNEQFF.

The rearrangement links TRBV18 to TRBJ2-3; D is possibly TRBD1 (5 bases). This CDR3 has 14 residues. The germline CDR1 and CDR2 sequences are KGHSH and LQKENI. The V and J ends lost 2 bases and 0 bases respectively, with 6 bases between them. The CDR3 nucleotides are TGTGCCAGCTCACCAACAGGTAGCACAGATACGCAGTATTTT. Translating gives CASSPTGSTDTQYF.

The chain uses TRBV5-8 and TRBJ1-5; tentatively, D is TRBD1 (5 bases). Between the trimmed V and J ends, which lost 0 bases and 6 bases, there was a span of 10 bases. CDR1 and CDR2 (germline): SGHTS, YDEGEE. The CDR3 loop spans 14 amino acids. CDR3 sequence reads: CASSLGQLGQPQHF. As DNA, the CDR3 is TGTGCCAGCAGCTTGGGACAGTTGGGTCAGCCCCAGCATTTT.

This chain uses TRBV14 with TRBJ1-2; no reliable D call. Trimming cost V 1 base and J 12 bases, with 12 bases left between them. The CDR3 loop spans 12 amino acids. CDR1 is SGHDN, CDR2 FVKESK, per germline. The CDR3 loop is CASSQAVPEDTF. For the CDR3, the DNA is TGTGCCAGCAGCCAAGCGGTCCCCGAAGACACCTTC.